The 5 T cell receptor beta chains reported below all come from one sample, sequenced in a study of blood T cell repertoires in COVID-19. This table comes from immunoSEQ multiplex PCR, and its TCRdb copy is limited to in-frame clones, with some not included. The repertoire has under 300,000 clones, 91% of them found once; the top ten carry 1% to 1.5%. Specimen: PBMCs or T cells enriched from blood (not recorded which). The receptors here all came from a human donor in a cohort exposed to, infected with or recovered from COVID-19 (not recorded which). The donor label of this sample is uncertain.

The chain links TRBV7-6 to TRBJ2-2; TRBD2 aligns across 7 bases. In germline, CDR1 is SGHVS, CDR2 FNYEAQ. This CDR3 is 18 amino acids long. V shed 2 bases and J 5 bases; nucleotides not matched to a gene: 14. The CDR3 here is CASSLYPPRQRGTGELFF. The CDR3 DNA reads TGTGCCAGCAGCTTATACCCTCCGCGCCAGCGGGGTACCGGGGAGCTGTTTTTT.

CDR3 in DNA: TGTGCCAGCAGCTTAGCGAACAAAGTCCAATCAGGGTATAATGAAAAACTGTTTTTT. As protein: CASSLANKVQSGYNEKLFF. The chain links TRBV7-2 to TRBJ1-4; maybe TRBD1 (5 bases). Looked up from germline, CDR1 is SGHTA and CDR2 is FQGNSA. V lost 0 bases and J lost 4, with 21 bases in between. The length of the CDR3 is 19 residues.

The CDR3 DNA sequence: TGTGCCAGCAGTTTAAGTCGGACAGTCCGCGATGGCTACACCTTC. As protein: CASSLSRTVRDGYTF. The chain carries TRBV28 and TRBJ1-2; possible D gene TRBD1, 6 bases. Germline V gives CDR1 MDHEN, CDR2 SYDVKM. V was shortened by 2 bases and J by 6 bases, with 16 bases between the two germline ends. This CDR3 is 15 amino acids long.

The gene calls are TRBV7-9 and TRBJ1-1; 8 nucleotides match TRBD1. Trimming removed 5 bases from V and 5 bases from J; junction bases left unmatched: 7. CDR3 length: 14 residues. CDR1 and CDR2 (germline): SEHNR, FQNEAQ (reference sequence). DNA of the CDR3: TGTGCCAGCAGCGCAAGCAGGGGGCGAACTGAAGCTTTCTTT. Its protein product is CASSASRGRTEAFF.

V is TRBV19 and J is TRBJ1-2; 7 bases are a match to TRBD1. The length of the CDR3 is 13 residues. Germline CDR1 and CDR2: LNHDA and SQIVND (reference sequence). The ends lost 8 bases at V and 0 bases at J; junction bases unmatched: 3. The CDR3 nucleotides are TGTGCCAGTTTGGACAGGACTAACTATGGCTACACCTTC. Encoded protein: CASLDRTNYGYTF.